These 18 T cell receptor beta chains came from one sample sequenced in a study of blood T cell repertoires in COVID-19. Sequenced by immunoSEQ multiplex PCR; TCRdb stores in-frame clones only, minus some. The table includes 270,000 or so clones, approximately 90% detected once. Sequences were obtained from peripheral blood. The receptors shown here come from a man in his forties or fifties with acute or convalescent COVID-19.

This CDR3 reads CASSQGGPDREYF. In DNA form, the CDR3 reads TGTGCCAGCAGCCAAGGCGGTCCGGACAGGGAGTACTTC. This rearrangement joins TRBV14 to TRBJ2-7, with 8 bases matching TRBD1. Germline V gene data show CDR1 as SGHDN and CDR2 as FVKESK. This CDR3 region has 13 residues. The V segment lost 1 base and the J segment 11 bases; nucleotides outside the gene matches: 7.

J is TRBJ2-1 and V is TRBV5-4; 9 bases are shared with TRBD1. In germline, CDR1 is SGHNT, CDR2 YYREEE (reference sequence). With V trimmed by 3 bases and J by 6 bases, 7 bases remained unmatched. This CDR3 comprises 15 residues. The CDR3 DNA is TGTGCCAGCAGCTGGGGACAGGGCAGCGGCAATGAGCAGTTCTTC. Encoded protein: CASSWGQGSGNEQFF.

The V gene is TRBV18, the J gene TRBJ2-1; 9 nucleotides line up with TRBD1. V lost 6 bases to trimming and J lost 10 bases; unmatched junction nucleotides: 13. The germline V gene encodes CDR1 KGHSH and CDR2 LQKENI. The CDR3 spans 15 residues. DNA of the CDR3: TGTGCCAGCTCGCCCACAGGGGGCGTCGCGACGGAGCAGTTCTTC. It yields the protein CASSPTGGVATEQFF. The variable domain in full, with the rest retrieved from reference TRBV18 and TRBJ2-1, is NAGVMQNPRHLVRRRGQEARLRCSPMKGHSHVYWYRQLPEEGLKFMVYLQKENIIDESGMPKERFSAEFPKEGPSILRIQQVVRGDSAAYFCASSPTGGVATEQFFGPGTRLTVL.

The J gene is TRBJ1-4, the V gene TRBV3-1 (or the pseudogene TRBV3-2); no clear D gene. CDR1 is LGHDT, CDR2 YNNKEL, per germline (reference sequence). The CDR3 spans 15 residues. Trimming took off 4 bases at V and 4 bases at J, with 13 bases between the two ends. CDR3 residues: CASSRSGVLNEKLFF. The CDR3 nucleotides read TGTGCCAGCAGCCGATCCGGGGTCCTTAATGAAAAACTGTTTTTT.

The V gene is TRBV19, the J gene TRBJ1-1; TRBD1 is a possible D gene (6 bases). The CDR3 runs to 13 residues. CDR1 is LNHDA and CDR2 is SQIVND in the germline V gene (reference sequence). V lost 4 bases and J lost 4, with 10 bases in between. The CDR3 protein is CASSTRGSTEAFF. The DNA of the CDR3 is TGTGCCAGTAGTACGAGGGGGAGCACTGAAGCTTTCTTT.

The rearrangement joins TRBV7-2 to TRBJ1-1, with 7 bases aligning to TRBD1. The CDR3 is 15 amino acids. Losses at the gene ends were 4 bases for V and 5 bases for J; bases not matched to a gene: 10. In germline, CDR1 is SGHTA, CDR2 FQGNSA. The CDR3 region is CASSSQTGVPTEAFF. The CDR3 DNA reads as TGTGCCAGCAGCTCGCAAACAGGGGTACCGACTGAAGCTTTCTTT. Full variable domain (outside the CDR3, taken from reference TRBV7-2 and TRBJ1-1): GAGVSQSPSNKVTEKGKDVELRCDPISGHTALYWYRQSLGQGLEFLIYFQGNSAPDKSGLPSDRFSAERTGGSVSTLTIQRTQQEDSAVYLCASSSQTGVPTEAFFGQGTRLTVV.

The V gene is TRBV11-2, the J gene TRBJ1-4; no firm D call. Trimming stripped 5 bases from V and 0 bases from J, with 10 bases between. Germline assignment: CDR1 SGHAT and CDR2 FQNNGV. CDR3 length: 15 residues. The CDR3 loop is CASSRRGTTNEKLFF. The CDR3 DNA is TGTGCCAGCAGCCGCCGCGGCACAACTAATGAAAAACTGTTTTTT.

The chain has TRBV18 and TRBJ2-7; 10 bases map to TRBD1. Germline V gene sequence: CDR1 KGHSH, CDR2 LQKENI. The V and J ends lost 5 bases and 5 bases, in that order; junction bases with no gene match: 3. The CDR3 loop spans 13 amino acids. In DNA form, the CDR3 reads TGTGCCAGCTCAACCGGGACAGGGGACGAGCAGTACTTC. It translates to CASSTGTGDEQYF. Complete variable domain (other parts from reference TRBV18 and TRBJ2-7): NAGVMQNPRHLVRRRGQEARLRCSPMKGHSHVYWYRQLPEEGLKFMVYLQKENIIDESGMPKERFSAEFPKEGPSILRIQQVVRGDSAAYFCASSTGTGDEQYFGPGTRLTVT.

V gene TRBV29-1 combines with J gene TRBJ2-1; possible D gene TRBD2, 6 bases. This CDR3 is built from 15 residues. CDR1 is SQVTM and CDR2 is ANQGSEA in the germline V gene. V lost 0 bases and J 5 bases, leaving 14 bases between the germline ends. CDR3 loop: CSVEDTGLTDNEQFF. Here the CDR3 DNA reads TGCAGCGTTGAAGACACGGGACTCACGGACAATGAGCAGTTCTTC.

V usage is TRBV14 and J usage is TRBJ2-1; 7 bases agree with TRBD1. Losses at the gene ends were 4 bases for V and 4 bases for J; bases not matched to a gene: 7. CDR1 and CDR2 from the germline V gene are SGHDN and FVKESK. CDR3 size: 15 residues. In DNA form, the CDR3 reads TGTGCCAGCAGCCGAAGACAGGGTTTTTACAATGAGCAGTTCTTC. Amino acids: CASSRRQGFYNEQFF. Full variable domain (missing parts from reference TRBV14 and TRBJ2-1): EAGVTQFPSHSVIEKGQTVTLRCDPISGHDNLYWYRRVMGKEIKFLLHFVKESKQDESGMPNNRFLAERTGGTYSTLKVQPAELEDSGVYFCASSRRQGFYNEQFFGPGTRLTVL.

The genes are TRBV11-2 and TRBJ2-1; 11 bases align to TRBD2. CDR1 is SGHAT, CDR2 FQNNGV, per germline. With 1 base clipped from V and 8 bases from J, the junction kept 10 bases outside the gene matches. The CDR3 totals 17 residues. CDR3 loop: CASSLGTSGGAKDEQFF. The CDR3 DNA sequence: TGTGCCAGCAGCTTAGGTACTAGCGGGGGTGCAAAGGATGAGCAGTTCTTC.

This chain connects TRBV15 to TRBJ2-3; 10 positions agree with TRBD1. CDR3 length: 16 residues. Trimming cost V 4 bases and J 2 bases; bases outside gene matches: 6. Germline lookup yields CDR1 LNHNV and CDR2 YYDKDF (reference sequence). Here the CDR3 DNA reads TGTGCCACCAGCACCCCCGGGACAGGGGACACAGATACGCAGTATTTT. This codes for CATSTPGTGDTDTQYF.

This rearrangement joins TRBV10-3 to TRBJ2-3, with a tentative D call TRBD1 (6 bases). CDR1 and CDR2 from the germline V gene are ENHRY and SYGVKD. The CDR3 sequence is 16 residues long. Trimming shortened V by 6 bases and J by 5 bases, and 21 bases separated the two germline ends. CDR3 nucleotides: TGTGCCATCAGGAAGAATTCGGACAGTTGGGGAGATACGCAGTATTTT. Residues: CAIRKNSDSWGDTQYF.

V gene TRBV2 combines with J gene TRBJ2-7; a weak D match, TRBD1 (7 bases). Germline V lookup: CDR1 SNHLY, CDR2 FYNNEI. The CDR3 has 12 amino acids. V was shortened by 8 bases and J by 3 bases, with 11 bases between the two germline ends. CDR3 loop: CASGGDSYEQYF. Written as DNA, the CDR3 is TGTGCCAGCGGAGGGGACAGCTACGAGCAGTACTTC.

The chain uses TRBV6-2 or TRBV6-3 and TRBJ1-5, with 8 bases fitting TRBD1. The CDR3 consists of 18 residues. Germline V lookup: CDR1 MNHEY, CDR2 SVGEGT. V shed 2 bases, J shed 6 bases, and the junction held 15 bases outside the gene matches. Here the CDR3 reads CASSYIGGTGERSQPQHF. In DNA form, the CDR3 reads TGTGCCAGCAGTTACATTGGAGGGACAGGAGAACGTAGTCAGCCCCAGCATTTT.

CDR3 protein: CASSPDTHYGYTF. The CDR3, as DNA: TGTGCCAGTAGTCCAGACACTCACTATGGCTACACCTTC. The J gene is TRBJ1-2, the V gene TRBV19; D is unresolved. There are 13 residues in the CDR3. From germline, CDR1 is LNHDA and CDR2 SQIVND (reference sequence). The V gene lost 5 bases and the J gene lost 3 bases, with 10 bases spanning the gap.

This chain connects TRBV7-3 to TRBJ1-2; the D gene is possibly TRBD1 (5 bases). This CDR3 is 15 amino acids long. V was shortened by 2 bases and J by 6 bases, with 16 bases between the two germline ends. CDR1 and CDR2 (germline): SGHTA, FQGTGA. CDR3 region: CASSLQPGISNGYTF. In DNA form, the CDR3 reads TGTGCCAGCAGCTTACAGCCAGGGATTAGTAATGGCTACACCTTC. Using reference TRBV7-3 and TRBJ1-2 for the parts outside the CDR3, the full variable domain is GAGVSQTPSNKVTEKGKYVELRCDPISGHTALYWYRQSLGQGPEFLIYFQGTGAADDSGLPNDRFFAVRPEGSVSTLKIQRTERGDSAVYLCASSLQPGISNGYTFGSGTRLTVV.

The chain joins TRBV6-5 to TRBJ1-1, with D maybe TRBD1 (6 bases). CDR3 length: 13 amino acids. Germline V CDR1 and CDR2: MNHEY, SVGAGI. V gave up 8 bases and J gave up 4 bases, with 14 bases separating them. The CDR3 spells CASFRQVGTEAFF. The CDR3 coding sequence is TGTGCCAGCTTTCGACAGGTTGGCACTGAAGCTTTCTTT.